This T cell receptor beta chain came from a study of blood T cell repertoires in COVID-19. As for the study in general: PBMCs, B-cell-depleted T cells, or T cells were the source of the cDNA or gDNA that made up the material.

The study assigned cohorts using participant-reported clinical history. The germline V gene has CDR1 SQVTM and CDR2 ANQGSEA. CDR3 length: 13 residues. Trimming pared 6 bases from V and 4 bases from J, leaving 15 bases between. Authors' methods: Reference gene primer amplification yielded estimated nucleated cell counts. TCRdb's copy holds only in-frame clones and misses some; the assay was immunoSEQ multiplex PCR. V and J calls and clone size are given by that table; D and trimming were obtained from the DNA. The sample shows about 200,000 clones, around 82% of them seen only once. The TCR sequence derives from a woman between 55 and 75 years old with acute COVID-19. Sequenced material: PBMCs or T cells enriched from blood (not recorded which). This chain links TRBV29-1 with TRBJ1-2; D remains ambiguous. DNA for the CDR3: TGCAGCGTCCCGGGAGTAGGGATCTATGGCTACACCTTC. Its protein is CSVPGVGIYGYTF. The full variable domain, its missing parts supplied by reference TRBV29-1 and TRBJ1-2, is SAVISQKPSRDICQRGTSLTIQCQVDSQVTMMFWYRQQPGQSLTLIATANQGSEATYESGFVIDKFPISRPNLTFSTLTVSNMSPEDSSIYLCSVPGVGIYGYTFGSGTRLTVV.